Sequencing of this TCR beta chain was carried out in a study of OX40 agonist ivuxolimab in advanced cancers. Germline assignment: CDR1 MNHEY and CDR2 SVGAGI. The ends lost 5 bases at V and 4 bases at J; junction bases unmatched: 7. The CDR3 runs to 14 residues. The data were produced by immunoSEQ multiplex PCR, yet TCRdb's version contains in-frame clones alone and is incomplete. The sample has about 110,000 clones, 75% to 95% seen once. Sample: CD4+ or CD8+ T cells sorted from blood, taken in a trial of the OX40 agonist ivuxolimab. This clonotype was obtained from an adult with an advanced solid tumor such as melanoma, head and neck, liver or kidney cancer. This chain joins TRBV6-5 and TRBJ1-1; TRBD1 matches 7 bases. DNA of the CDR3: TGTGCCAGCAGTAAATCAAACAGGGGCACTGAAGCTTTCTTT. This translates into CASSKSNRGTEAFF.